This TCR beta chain was sequenced in a study of cytomegalovirus exposure and HLA in healthy donors. Worth noting for this clone: What it binds is not known.

The PCR contained 60 Vbeta and 13 Jbeta primers. Using immunoSEQ multiplex PCR, the repertoire was profiled, and TCRdb retains in-frame clones only, with some absent. The table records about 95,000 clones, around 79% of them present only once. Study results and caveats: Accounts indicate the classifier identified cytomegalovirus status with strong specificity and sensitivity. TCR beta V- and J-gene trimming was later associated with a missense DCLRE1C variant.

V dropped 5 bases and J dropped 5; count of bases not matched to a gene: 5. This CDR3 region has 14 residues. Germline V CDR1 and CDR2: LNHDA, SQIVND (reference sequence). Material for sequencing was PBMCs. The source is a woman in her forties in good health and CMV-seronegative. The V call is TRBV19, the J call TRBJ1-5, with 8 bases matching TRBD1. Written as DNA, the CDR3 is TGTGCCAGTAGTGGACAGGGTGTATATCAGCCCCAGCATTTT. Residues: CASSGQGVYQPQHF.